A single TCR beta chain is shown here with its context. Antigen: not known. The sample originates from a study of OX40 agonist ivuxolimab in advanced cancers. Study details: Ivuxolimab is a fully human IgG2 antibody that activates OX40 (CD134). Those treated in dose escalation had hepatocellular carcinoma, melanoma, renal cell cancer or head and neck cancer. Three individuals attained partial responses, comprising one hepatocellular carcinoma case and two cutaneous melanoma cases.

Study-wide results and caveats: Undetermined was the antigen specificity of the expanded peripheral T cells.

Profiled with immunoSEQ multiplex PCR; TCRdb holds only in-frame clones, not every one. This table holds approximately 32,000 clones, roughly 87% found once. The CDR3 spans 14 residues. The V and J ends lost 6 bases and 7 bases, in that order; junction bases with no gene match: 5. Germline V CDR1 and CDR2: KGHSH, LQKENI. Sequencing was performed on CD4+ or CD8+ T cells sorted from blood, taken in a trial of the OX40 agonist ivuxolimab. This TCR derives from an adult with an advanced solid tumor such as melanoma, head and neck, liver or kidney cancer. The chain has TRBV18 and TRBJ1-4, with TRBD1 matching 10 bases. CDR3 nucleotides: TGTGCCAGCTCCCCGGGACAGGGGATTGAAAAACTGTTTTTT. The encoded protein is CASSPGQGIEKLFF.